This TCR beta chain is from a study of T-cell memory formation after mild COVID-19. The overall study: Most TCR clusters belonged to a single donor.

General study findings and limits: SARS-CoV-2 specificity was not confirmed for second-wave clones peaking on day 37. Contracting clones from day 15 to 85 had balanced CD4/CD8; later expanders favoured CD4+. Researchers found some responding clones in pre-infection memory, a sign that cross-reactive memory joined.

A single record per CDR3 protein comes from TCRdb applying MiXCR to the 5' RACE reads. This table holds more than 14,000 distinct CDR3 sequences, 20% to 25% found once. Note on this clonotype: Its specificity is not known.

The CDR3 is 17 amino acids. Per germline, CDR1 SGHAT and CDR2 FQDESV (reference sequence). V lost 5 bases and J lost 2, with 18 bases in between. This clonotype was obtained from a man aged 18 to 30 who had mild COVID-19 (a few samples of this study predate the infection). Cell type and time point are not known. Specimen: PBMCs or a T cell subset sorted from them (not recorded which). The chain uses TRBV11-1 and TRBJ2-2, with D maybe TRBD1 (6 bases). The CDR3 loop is CASSLGRGMVNTGELFF. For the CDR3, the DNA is TGTGCCAGCAGCCTCGGCAGGGGAATGGTAAACACCGGGGAGCTGTTTTTT. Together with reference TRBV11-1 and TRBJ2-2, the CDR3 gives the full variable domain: EAEVAQSPRYKITEKSQAVAFWCDPISGHATLYWYRQILGQGPELLVQFQDESVVDDSQLPKDRFSAERLKGVDSTLKIQPAELGDSAMYLCASSLGRGMVNTGELFFGEGSRLTVL.